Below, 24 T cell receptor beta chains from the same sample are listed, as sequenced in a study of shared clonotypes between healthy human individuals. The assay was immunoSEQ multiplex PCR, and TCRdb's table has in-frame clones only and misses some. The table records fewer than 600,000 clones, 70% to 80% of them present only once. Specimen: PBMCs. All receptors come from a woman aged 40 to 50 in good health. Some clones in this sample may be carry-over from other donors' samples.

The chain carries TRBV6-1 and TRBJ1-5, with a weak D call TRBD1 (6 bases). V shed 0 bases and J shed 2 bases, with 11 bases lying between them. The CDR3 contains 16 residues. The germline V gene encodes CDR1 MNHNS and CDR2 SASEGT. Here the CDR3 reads CASSEAGGLGNQPQHF. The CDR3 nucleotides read TGTGCCAGCAGTGAAGCGGGGGGGCTCGGCAATCAGCCCCAGCATTTT.

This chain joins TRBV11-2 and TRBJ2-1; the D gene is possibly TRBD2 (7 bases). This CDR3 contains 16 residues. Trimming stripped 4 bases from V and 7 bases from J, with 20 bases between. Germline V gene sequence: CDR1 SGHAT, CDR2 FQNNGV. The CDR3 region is CASSSLRGGVGNEQFF. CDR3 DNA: TGTGCCAGCAGCTCCCTCAGGGGAGGGGTTGGGAATGAGCAGTTCTTC.

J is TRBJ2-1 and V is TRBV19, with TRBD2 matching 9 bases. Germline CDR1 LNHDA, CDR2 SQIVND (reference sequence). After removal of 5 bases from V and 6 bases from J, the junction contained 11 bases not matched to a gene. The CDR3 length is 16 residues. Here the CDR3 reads CASSPRVAGAGNEQFF. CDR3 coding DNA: TGTGCCAGTAGTCCCAGGGTAGCGGGAGCAGGCAATGAGCAGTTCTTC.

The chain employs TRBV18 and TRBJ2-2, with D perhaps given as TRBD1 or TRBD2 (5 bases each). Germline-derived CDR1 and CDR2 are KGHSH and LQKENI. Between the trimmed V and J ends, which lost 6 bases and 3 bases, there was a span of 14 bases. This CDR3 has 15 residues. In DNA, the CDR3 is TGTGCCAGCTCCTCGATTGGGACCGACACCGGGGAGCTGTTTTTT. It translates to CASSSIGTDTGELFF. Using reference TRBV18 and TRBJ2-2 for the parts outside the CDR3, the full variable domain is NAGVMQNPRHLVRRRGQEARLRCSPMKGHSHVYWYRQLPEEGLKFMVYLQKENIIDESGMPKERFSAEFPKEGPSILRIQQVVRGDSAAYFCASSSIGTDTGELFFGEGSRLTVL.

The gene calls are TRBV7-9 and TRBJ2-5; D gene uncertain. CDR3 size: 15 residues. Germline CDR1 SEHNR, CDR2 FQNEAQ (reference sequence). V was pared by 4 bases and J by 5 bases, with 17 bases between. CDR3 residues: CASSSGNEVGETQYF. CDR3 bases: TGTGCCAGCAGCTCTGGAAACGAGGTAGGGGAGACCCAGTACTTC.

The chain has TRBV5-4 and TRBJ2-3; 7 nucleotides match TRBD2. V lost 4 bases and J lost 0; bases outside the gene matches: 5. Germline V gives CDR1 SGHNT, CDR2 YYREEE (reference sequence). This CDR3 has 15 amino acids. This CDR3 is CASSPAGASTDTQYF. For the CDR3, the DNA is TGTGCCAGCAGCCCCGCGGGAGCCAGCACAGATACGCAGTATTTT.

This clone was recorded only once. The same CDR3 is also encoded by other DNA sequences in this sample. CDR3 nucleotides: TGTGCCAGCAGCGTAGCTCCCTCCTACAATGAGCAGTTCTTC. Encoded protein: CASSVAPSYNEQFF. The chain couples TRBV9 to TRBJ2-1; D unresolved. Germline V gene sequence: CDR1 SGDLS, CDR2 YYNGEE. This CDR3 region has 14 residues. Trimming removed 0 bases at V and 0 bases at J, with 4 bases between.

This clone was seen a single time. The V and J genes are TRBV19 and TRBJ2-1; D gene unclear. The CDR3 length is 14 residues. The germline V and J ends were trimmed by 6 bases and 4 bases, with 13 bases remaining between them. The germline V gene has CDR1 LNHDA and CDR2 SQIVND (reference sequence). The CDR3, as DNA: TGTGCCAGTAGCCCCCCTTTGGGTTACAATGAGCAGTTCTTC. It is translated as CASSPPLGYNEQFF.

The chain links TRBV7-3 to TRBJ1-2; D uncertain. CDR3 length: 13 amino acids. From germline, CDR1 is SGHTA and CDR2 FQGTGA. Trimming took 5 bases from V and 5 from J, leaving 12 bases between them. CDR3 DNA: TGTGCCAGCAGCGGGCCCGGGCATTATGGCTACACCTTC. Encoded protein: CASSGPGHYGYTF.

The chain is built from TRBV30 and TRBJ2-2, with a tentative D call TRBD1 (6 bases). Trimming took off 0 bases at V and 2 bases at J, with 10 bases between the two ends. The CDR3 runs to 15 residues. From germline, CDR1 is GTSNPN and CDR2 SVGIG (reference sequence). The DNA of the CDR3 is TGTGCCTGGAGTGTAGCAGGGACAAACACCGGGGAGCTGTTTTTT. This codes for CAWSVAGTNTGELFF.

The DNA for the CDR3 is TGTGCCAGTTCGCGGGGATCGAAGGGGGCTTTCTTT. Translating gives CASSRGSKGAFF. The chain links TRBV19 to TRBJ1-1; tentative D call: TRBD1 (5 bases). V was shortened by 8 bases and J by 11 bases, with 18 bases between the two germline ends. CDR1 and CDR2 (germline): LNHDA, SQIVND (reference sequence). The length of the CDR3 is 12 residues.

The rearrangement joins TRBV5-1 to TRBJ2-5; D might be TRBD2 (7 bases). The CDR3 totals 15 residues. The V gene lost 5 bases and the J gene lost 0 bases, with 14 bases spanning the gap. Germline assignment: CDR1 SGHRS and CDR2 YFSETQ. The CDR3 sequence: CASSPQGGYQETQYF. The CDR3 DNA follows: TGCGCCAGCAGTCCACAGGGAGGGTACCAAGAGACCCAGTACTTC. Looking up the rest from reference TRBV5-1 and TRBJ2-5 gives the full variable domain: KAGVTQTPRYLIKTRGQQVTLSCSPISGHRSVSWYQQTPGQGLQFLFEYFSETQRNKGNFPGRFSGRQFSNSRSEMNVSTLELGDSALYLCASSPQGGYQETQYFGPGTRLLVL.

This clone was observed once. The CDR3 coding sequence is TGTGCCAGCAGTTTAGGGACTAACTCCTACAATGAGCAGTTCTTC. Its translation: CASSLGTNSYNEQFF. The gene calls are TRBV28 and TRBJ2-1, with 7 nucleotides matching TRBD2. CDR3 length: 15 residues. The V gene end was trimmed by 2 bases and the J gene end by 0 bases; junction bases not matched to a gene: 1. The germline V gene encodes CDR1 MDHEN and CDR2 SYDVKM.

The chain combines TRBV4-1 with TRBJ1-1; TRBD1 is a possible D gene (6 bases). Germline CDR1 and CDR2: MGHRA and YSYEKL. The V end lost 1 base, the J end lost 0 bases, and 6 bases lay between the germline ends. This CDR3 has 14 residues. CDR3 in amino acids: CASSQGQVNTEAFF. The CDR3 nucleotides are TGCGCCAGCAGCCAAGGACAGGTGAACACTGAAGCTTTCTTT.

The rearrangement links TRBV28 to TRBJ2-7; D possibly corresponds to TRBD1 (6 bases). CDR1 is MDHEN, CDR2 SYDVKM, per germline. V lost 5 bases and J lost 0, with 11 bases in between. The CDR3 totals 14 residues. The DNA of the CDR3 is TGTGCCAGCAGTCAACCGGGACACTCCTACGAGCAGTACTTC. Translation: CASSQPGHSYEQYF.

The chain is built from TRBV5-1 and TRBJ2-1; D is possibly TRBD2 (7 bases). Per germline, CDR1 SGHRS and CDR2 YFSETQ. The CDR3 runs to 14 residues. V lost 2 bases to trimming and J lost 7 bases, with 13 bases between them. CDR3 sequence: CASSFIGGDNEQFF. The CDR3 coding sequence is TGCGCCAGCAGCTTTATAGGGGGGGATAATGAGCAGTTCTTC.

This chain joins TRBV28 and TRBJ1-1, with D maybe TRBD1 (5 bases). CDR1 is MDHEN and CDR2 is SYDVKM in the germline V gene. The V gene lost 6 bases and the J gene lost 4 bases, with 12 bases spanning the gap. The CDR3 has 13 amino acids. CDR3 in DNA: TGTGCCAGCAGCGTACCTGGGGGCACTGAAGCTTTCTTT. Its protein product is CASSVPGGTEAFF.

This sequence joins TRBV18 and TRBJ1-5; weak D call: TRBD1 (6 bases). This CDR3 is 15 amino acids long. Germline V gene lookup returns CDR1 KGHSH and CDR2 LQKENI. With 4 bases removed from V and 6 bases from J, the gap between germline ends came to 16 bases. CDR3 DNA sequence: TGTGCCAGCTCACTATCCCCGCAGGGGTTTCAGCCCCAGCATTTT. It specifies CASSLSPQGFQPQHF.

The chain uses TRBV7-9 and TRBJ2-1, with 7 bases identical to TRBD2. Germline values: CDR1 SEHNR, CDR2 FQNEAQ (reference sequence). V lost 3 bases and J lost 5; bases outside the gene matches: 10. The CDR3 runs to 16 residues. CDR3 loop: CASSFRWSLADNEQFF. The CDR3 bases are TGTGCCAGCAGCTTTCGGTGGTCCCTAGCGGACAATGAGCAGTTCTTC.

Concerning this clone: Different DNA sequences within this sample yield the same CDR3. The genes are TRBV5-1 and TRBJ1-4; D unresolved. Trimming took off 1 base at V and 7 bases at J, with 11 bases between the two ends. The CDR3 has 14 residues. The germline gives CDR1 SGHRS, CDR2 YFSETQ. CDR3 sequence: CASSLSTGGEKLFF. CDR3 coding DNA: TGCGCCAGCAGCTTGAGTACCGGAGGTGAAAAACTGTTTTTT.

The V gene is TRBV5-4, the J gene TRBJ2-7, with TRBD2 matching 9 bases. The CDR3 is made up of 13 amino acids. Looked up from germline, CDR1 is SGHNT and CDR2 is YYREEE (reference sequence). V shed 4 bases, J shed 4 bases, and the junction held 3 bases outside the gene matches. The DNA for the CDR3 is TGTGCCAGCAGCCCTCTAGCGGGGTACGAGCAGTACTTC. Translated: CASSPLAGYEQYF.

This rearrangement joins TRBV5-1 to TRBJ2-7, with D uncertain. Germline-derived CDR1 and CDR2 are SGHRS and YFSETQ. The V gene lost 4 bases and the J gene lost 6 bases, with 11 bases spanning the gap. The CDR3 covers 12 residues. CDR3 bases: TGCGCCAGCAGCATCGTTGGTGGCGAGCAGTACTTC. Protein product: CASSIVGGEQYF.

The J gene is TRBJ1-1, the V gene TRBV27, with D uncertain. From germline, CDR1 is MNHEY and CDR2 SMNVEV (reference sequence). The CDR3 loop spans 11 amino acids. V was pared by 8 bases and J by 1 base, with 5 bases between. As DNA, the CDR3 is TGTGCCAGCCTGAAGAACACTGAAGCTTTCTTT. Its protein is CASLKNTEAFF.

In DNA form, the CDR3 reads TGTGCCAGCAGCTTGCCCTCCGGCAATTCACCCCTCCACTTT. Residues: CASSLPSGNSPLHF. The chain carries TRBV5-6 and TRBJ1-6; D unclear. This CDR3 has 14 amino acids. Germline V gene data show CDR1 as SGHDT and CDR2 as YYEEEE. V lost 1 base to trimming and J lost 7 bases, with 9 bases between them.